This T cell receptor beta chain is from a study of T cell responses to AZD1222 COVID-19 vaccine (dated by TCRdb to the early 2020s). Broadly, across the study: A total of 240 or so trial participants underwent TCR sequencing, of whom 200 to 220 had received two doses of AZD1222 and about 25 had received two doses of the MenACWY control vaccine. Enrollment into the trials was organized by age into subgroups of 18-55, 56-69 and 70-plus years, and those subgroups contained approximately 150, 30 and 60 TCR-sequenced participants, respectively. What the authors observed across the whole study: In the small 56-69-year group, the increase in depth fell short of significance, most likely because of low power. Participants were mostly white British and included more females than males, and it was suggested by the authors that clonal diversity may have been underestimated. Reportedly, almost half of the unique spike-specific TCRs recognized epitopes lying outside the regions that are mutated in the B.1.351 and B.1.1.7 variants. The vaccine-associated CD4 TCRs covered the entire spike protein, and the dominant responses fell in regions 160-218 and 743-854. Spike-specific TCR breadth and depth rose significantly after two AZD1222 doses compared with day 0 and with MenACWY recipients. Because no samples from the day 14 peak response were available, repertoires could be characterized only after the peak T cell response. Conclusions about previously exposed vaccinees were limited because only 5 or 6 AZD1222 recipients were SARS-CoV-2 seropositive at baseline.

The time point label, as the study defines it: about 28 days (+/-7) after the second vaccine dose. The treatment or condition label, as the study defines it: meningococcal conjugate vaccine given as trial control. The vaccinee samples were drawn from two UK trials, COV001 and COV002, one of which was a single-blind randomized controlled phase 2/3 trial testing AZD1222 (ChAdOx1 nCoV-19) in healthy adults. For TCRbeta chain sequencing, PBMC samples from trial participants were taken at day 0 and at day 28 after the second dose. For this chain, trimming is 3 bases at the V end and 4 bases at the J end, and the number of junction bases without a gene match is 4. Taken from the germline V gene, the CDR1 and CDR2 loops are SGHVS and FNYEAQ. From its cysteine to its phenylalanine, the CDR3 spans 15 amino acids. The CDR3 DNA has 45 bases and is translated from base 1. To note about this clone: Its binding antigen is unknown. One base away there is no much larger clone; base qualities are not given.

The CDR3 regions of human TCRbeta chains were subjected to immunosequencing. The study's own analysis went as follows. Repertoire TCRs were matched against a reference library of SARS-CoV-2-specific TCRs generated with the MIRA antigen-specificity platform. Breadth meant the fraction of unique TCRs that were SARS-CoV-2-associated, whereas depth meant the fraction of total T cells that were SARS-CoV-2-associated. Using the MIRA data, each spike-specific TCR was mapped to the spike region that the TCR reacts to and placed in a CD4 or CD8 class. Log10-transformed breadth and depth values were compared by one-way ANOVA with Sidak's multiple comparisons tests. TCRdb mirrors the immuneACCESS table, restricted to in-frame sequences. Some clones are absent from its copies; in checked studies, under half trace to an unresolved V gene, and the reason for the others is unknown. V and J calls and clone size are as listed in that table; D and trimming were resolved from the DNA. The sample table lists 120,000 to 150,000 clones, less than 95% of them with a count of one. Around 8% of the sample is held by the ten biggest clonotypes.

The source was peripheral blood, collected 28 days after the second dose of the MenACWY control vaccine. This sequence originates from an adult who received the MenACWY meningococcal vaccine as a control. This chain is built from TRBV7-6 and TRBJ2-2; 8 bases in the junction line up with TRBD2. The CDR3 region reads CASSFLSGITGELFF. The sequenced DNA: TGTGCCAGCAGCTTTCTTAGCGGGATCACCGGGGAGCTGTTTTTT. The entire variable domain, with the stretches around the CDR3 drawn from the reference TRBV7-6 and TRBJ2-2 proteins, is GAGVSQSPRYKVTKRGQDVALRCDPISGHVSLYWYRQALGQGPEFLTYFNYEAQQDKSGLPNDRFSAERPEGSISTLTIQRTEQRDSAMYRCASSFLSGITGELFFGEGSRLTVL.